This T cell receptor beta chain stems from a study of cytomegalovirus exposure and HLA in healthy donors. The PCR was carried out with 60 Vbeta primers and 13 Jbeta primers. The table came from immunoSEQ multiplex PCR; TCRdb's copy has only in-frame clones and leaves some out. The sample carries 150,000 to 200,000 clones, around 83% recorded once. CDR1 is SEHNR and CDR2 is FQNEAQ in the germline V gene (reference sequence). After removal of 3 bases from V and 3 bases from J, the junction contained 4 bases not matched to a gene. CDR3 length: 14 residues. This clone was seen once. The V and J genes are TRBV7-9 and TRBJ1-1; 7 bases match TRBD1. This TCR was recovered from a man aged 50 to 59 in good health and CMV-seronegative. The specimen sequenced was PBMCs. DNA of the CDR3: TGTGCCAGCAGCTTGGGACAGAGCCACACTGAAGCTTTCTTT. Its translation: CASSLGQSHTEAFF.